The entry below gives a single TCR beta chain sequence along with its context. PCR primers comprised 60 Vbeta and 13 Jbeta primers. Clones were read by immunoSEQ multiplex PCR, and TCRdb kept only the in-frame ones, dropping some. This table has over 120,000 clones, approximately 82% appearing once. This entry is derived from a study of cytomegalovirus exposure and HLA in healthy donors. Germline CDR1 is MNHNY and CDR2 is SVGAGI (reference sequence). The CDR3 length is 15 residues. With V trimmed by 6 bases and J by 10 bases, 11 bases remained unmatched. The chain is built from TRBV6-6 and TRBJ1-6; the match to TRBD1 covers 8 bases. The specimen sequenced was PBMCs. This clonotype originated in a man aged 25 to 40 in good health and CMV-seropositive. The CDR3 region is CASSRAQGAQSPLHF. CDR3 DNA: TGTGCCAGCAGCAGAGCCCAGGGGGCACAGTCACCCCTCCACTTT.